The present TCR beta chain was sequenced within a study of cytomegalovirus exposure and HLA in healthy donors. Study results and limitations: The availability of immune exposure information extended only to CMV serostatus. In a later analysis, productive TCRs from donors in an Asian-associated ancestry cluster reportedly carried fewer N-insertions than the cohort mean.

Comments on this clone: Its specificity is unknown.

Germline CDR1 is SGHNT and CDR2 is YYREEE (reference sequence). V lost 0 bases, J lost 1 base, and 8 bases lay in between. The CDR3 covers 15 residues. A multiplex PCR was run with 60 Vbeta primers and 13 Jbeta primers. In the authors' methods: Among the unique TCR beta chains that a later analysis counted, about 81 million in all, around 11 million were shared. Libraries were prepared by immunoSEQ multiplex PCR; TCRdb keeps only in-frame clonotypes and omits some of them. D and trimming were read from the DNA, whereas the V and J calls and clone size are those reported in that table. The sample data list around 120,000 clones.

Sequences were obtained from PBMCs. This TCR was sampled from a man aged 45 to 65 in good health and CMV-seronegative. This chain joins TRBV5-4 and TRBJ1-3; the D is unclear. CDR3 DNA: TGTGCCAGCAGCTTGGTCGGAGGGTCTGGAAACACCATATATTTT. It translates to CASSLVGGSGNTIYF.